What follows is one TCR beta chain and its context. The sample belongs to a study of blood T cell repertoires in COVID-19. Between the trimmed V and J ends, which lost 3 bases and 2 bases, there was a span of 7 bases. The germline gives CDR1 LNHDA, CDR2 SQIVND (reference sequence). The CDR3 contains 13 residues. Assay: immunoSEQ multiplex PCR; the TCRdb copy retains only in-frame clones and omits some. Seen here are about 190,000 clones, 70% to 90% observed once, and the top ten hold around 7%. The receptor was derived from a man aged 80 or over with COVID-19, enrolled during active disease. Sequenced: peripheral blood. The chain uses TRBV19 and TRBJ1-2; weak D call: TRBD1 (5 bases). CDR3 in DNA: TGTGCCAGTAGTATCTCAGGGAACTATGGCTACACCTTC. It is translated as CASSISGNYGYTF.